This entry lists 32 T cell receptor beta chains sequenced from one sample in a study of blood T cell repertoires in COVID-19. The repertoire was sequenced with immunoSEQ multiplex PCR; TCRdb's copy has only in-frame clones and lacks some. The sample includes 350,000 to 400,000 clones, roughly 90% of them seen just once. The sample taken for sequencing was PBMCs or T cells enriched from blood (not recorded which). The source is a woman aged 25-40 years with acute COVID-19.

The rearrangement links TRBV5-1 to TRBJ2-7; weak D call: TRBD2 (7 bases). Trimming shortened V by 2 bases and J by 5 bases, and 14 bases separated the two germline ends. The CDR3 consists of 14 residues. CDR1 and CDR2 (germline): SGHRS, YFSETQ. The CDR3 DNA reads TGCGCCAGCAGCTTCAGACGGGGGGCTGACGAGCAGTACTTC. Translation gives CASSFRRGADEQYF.

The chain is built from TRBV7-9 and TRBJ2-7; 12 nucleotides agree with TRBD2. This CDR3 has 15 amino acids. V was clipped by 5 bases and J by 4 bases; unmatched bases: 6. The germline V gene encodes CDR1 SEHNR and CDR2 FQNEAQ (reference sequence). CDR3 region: CASSPTGTSGYEQYF. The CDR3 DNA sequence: TGTGCCAGCAGCCCGACCGGGACTAGCGGGTACGAGCAGTACTTC. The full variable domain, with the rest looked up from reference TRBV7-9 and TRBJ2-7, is DTGVSQNPRHKITKRGQNVTFRCDPISEHNRLYWYRQTLGQGPEFLTYFQNEAQLEKSRLLSDRFSAERPKGSFSTLEIQRTEQGDSAMYLCASSPTGTSGYEQYFGPGTRLTVT.

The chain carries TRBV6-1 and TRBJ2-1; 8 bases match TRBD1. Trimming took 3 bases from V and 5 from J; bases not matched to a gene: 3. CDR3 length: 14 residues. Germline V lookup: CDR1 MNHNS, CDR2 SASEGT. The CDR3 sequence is CASSDGQGNNEQFF. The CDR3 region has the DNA TGTGCCAGCAGTGATGGACAGGGTAACAATGAGCAGTTCTTC.

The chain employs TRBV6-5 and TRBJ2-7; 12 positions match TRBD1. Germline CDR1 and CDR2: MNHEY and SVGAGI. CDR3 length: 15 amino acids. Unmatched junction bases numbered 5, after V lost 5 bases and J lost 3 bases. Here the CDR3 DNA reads TGTGCCAGCAGTCACCGGGACAGGGGGCACTACGAGCAGTACTTC. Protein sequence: CASSHRDRGHYEQYF.

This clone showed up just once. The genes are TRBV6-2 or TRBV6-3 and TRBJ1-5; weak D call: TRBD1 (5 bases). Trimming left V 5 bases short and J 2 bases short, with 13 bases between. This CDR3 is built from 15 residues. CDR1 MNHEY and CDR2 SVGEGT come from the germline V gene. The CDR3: CASSSGGGGNQPQHF. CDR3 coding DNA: TGTGCCAGCAGTAGCGGGGGAGGTGGCAATCAGCCCCAGCATTTT.

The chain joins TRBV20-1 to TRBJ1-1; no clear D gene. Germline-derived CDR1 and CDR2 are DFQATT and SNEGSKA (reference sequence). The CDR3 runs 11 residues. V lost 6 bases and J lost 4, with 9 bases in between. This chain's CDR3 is CSALRLTEAFF. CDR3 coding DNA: TGCAGTGCCCTCAGACTCACTGAAGCTTTCTTT.

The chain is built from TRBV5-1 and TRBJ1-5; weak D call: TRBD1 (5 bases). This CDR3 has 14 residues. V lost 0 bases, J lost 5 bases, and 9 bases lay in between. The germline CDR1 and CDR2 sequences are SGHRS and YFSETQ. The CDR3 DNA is TGCGCCAGCAGCTTGGGACAGCCTCATCAGCCCCAGCATTTT. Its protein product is CASSLGQPHQPQHF.

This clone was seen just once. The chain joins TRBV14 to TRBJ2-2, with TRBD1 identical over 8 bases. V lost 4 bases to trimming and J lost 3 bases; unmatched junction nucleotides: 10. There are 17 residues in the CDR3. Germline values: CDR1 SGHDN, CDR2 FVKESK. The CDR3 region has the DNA TGTGCCAGCAGCCTAGGACAGGGCCGAATCTACACCGGGGAGCTGTTTTTT. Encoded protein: CASSLGQGRIYTGELFF.

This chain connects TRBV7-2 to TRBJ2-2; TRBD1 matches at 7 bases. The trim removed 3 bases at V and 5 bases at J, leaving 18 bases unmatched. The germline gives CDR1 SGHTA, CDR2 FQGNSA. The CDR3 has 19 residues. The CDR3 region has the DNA TGTGCCAGCAGCTTCAGAAGAGAGGGACAGCCCTTCTTGACCGGGGAGCTGTTTTTT. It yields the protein CASSFRREGQPFLTGELFF.

The CDR3 spells CAWSLGGSGNTIYF. CDR3 sequence (DNA): TGTGCCTGGAGTTTAGGGGGCTCTGGAAACACCATATATTTT. This rearrangement joins TRBV30 to TRBJ1-3, with D perhaps TRBD1 (6 bases). This CDR3 is built from 14 residues. Germline CDR1 reads GTSNPN; CDR2 reads SVGIG (reference sequence). V shed 2 bases and J shed 0 bases, with 8 bases lying between them.

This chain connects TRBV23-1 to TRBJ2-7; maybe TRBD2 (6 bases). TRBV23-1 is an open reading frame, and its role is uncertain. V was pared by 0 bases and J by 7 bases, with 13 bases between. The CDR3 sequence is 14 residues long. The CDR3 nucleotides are TGCGCCAGCAGTCAATCGCGGGGCCCGTCGGAGCAGTACTTC. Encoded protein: CASSQSRGPSEQYF.

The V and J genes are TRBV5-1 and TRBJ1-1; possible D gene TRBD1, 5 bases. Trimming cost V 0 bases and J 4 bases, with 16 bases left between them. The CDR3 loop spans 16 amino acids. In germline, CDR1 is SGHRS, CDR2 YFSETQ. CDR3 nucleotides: TGCGCCAGCAGCTTGGAGGGGTTGCGGAGATCCACTGAAGCTTTCTTT. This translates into CASSLEGLRRSTEAFF.

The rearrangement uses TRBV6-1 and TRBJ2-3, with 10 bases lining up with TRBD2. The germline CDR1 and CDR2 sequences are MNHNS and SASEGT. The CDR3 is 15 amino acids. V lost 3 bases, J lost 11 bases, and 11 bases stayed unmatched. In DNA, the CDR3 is TGTGCCAGCAGTGAGTCGAGCCTAGCGGGGGCCGGGCAGTATTTT. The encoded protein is CASSESSLAGAGQYF.

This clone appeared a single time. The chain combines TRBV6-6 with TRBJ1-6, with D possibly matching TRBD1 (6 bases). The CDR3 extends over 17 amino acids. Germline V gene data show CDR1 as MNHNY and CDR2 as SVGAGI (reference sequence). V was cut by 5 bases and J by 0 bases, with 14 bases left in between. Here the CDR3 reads CASSPGHLSSYNSPLHF. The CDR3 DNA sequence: TGTGCCAGCAGTCCGGGACACCTGAGCTCCTATAATTCACCCCTCCACTTT.

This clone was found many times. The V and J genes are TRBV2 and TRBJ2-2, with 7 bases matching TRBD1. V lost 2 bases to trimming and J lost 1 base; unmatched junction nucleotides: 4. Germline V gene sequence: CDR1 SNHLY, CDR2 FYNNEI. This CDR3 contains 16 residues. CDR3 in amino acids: CASSEFRQGNTGELFF. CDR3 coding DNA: TGTGCCAGCAGTGAATTCCGACAGGGGAACACCGGGGAGCTGTTTTTT.

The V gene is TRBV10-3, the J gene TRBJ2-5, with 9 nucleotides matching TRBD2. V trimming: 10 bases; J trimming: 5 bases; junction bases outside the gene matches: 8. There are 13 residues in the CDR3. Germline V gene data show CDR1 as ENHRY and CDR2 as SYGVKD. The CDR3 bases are TGTGCCACCCAGCGGGGGGTACGGGAGACCCAGTACTTC. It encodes CATQRGVRETQYF.

The CDR3 here is CASRVTGDSNQPQHF. The CDR3 nucleotides are TGTGCCAGCAGGGTAACAGGGGATAGCAATCAGCCCCAGCATTTT. The J gene is TRBJ1-5, the V gene TRBV6-4; 7 nucleotides align to TRBD1. From germline, CDR1 is MRHNA and CDR2 SNTAGT. V lost 6 bases and J lost 0; bases outside the gene matches: 5. This CDR3 has 15 residues.

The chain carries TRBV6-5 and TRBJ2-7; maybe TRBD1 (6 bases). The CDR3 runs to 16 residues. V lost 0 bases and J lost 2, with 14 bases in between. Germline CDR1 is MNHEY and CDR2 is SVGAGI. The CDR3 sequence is CASSYSGAATTYEQYF. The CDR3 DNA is TGTGCCAGCAGTTACTCGGGGGCAGCGACCACCTACGAGCAGTACTTC.

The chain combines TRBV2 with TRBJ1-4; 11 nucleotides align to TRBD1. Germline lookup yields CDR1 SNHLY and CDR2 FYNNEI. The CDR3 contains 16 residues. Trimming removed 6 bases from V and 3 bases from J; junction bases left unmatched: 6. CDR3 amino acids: CASREDRGLANEKLFF. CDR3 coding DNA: TGTGCCAGCAGAGAGGACAGGGGGCTTGCTAATGAAAAACTGTTTTTT.

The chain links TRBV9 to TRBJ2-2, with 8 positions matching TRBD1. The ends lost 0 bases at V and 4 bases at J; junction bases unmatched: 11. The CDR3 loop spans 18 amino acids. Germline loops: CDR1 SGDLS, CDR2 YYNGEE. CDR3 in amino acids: CASSVDAPGGAATGELFF. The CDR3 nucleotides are TGTGCCAGCAGCGTAGATGCCCCAGGGGGCGCTGCCACCGGGGAGCTGTTTTTT.

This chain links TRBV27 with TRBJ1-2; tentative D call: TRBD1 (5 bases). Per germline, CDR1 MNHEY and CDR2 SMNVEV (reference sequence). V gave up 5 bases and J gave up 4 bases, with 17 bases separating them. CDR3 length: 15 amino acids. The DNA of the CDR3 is TGTGCCAGCAGTGGCCTGGGGCAGATGGGCTATGGCTACACCTTC. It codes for CASSGLGQMGYGYTF.

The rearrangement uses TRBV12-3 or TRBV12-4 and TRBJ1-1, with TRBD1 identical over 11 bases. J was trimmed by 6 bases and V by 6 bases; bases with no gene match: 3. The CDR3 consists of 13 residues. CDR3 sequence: CASRDRGQAEAFF. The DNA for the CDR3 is TGTGCCAGCAGGGACAGGGGGCAAGCTGAAGCTTTCTTT.

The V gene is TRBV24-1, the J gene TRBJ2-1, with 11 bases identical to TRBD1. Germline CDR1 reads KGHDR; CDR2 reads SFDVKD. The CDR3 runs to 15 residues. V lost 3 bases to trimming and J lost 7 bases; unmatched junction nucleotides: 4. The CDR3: CATSDPGTGGNEQFF. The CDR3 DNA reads TGTGCCACCAGTGATCCCGGGACAGGGGGGAATGAGCAGTTCTTC.

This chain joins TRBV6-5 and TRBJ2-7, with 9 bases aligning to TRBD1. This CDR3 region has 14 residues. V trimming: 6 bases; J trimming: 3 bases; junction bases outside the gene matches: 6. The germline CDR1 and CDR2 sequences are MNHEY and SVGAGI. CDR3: CASSGPGQGYEQYF. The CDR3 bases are TGTGCCAGCAGCGGGCCGGGACAGGGCTACGAGCAGTACTTC.

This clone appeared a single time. The CDR3: CASSGGDRIYGYTF. DNA of the CDR3: TGTGCCAGCAGTGGGGGGGACAGGATCTATGGCTACACCTTC. This chain joins TRBV27 and TRBJ1-2; 8 bases match TRBD1. Germline V gene sequence: CDR1 MNHEY, CDR2 SMNVEV (reference sequence). J was trimmed by 4 bases and V by 5 bases; bases with no gene match: 6. The CDR3 totals 14 residues.

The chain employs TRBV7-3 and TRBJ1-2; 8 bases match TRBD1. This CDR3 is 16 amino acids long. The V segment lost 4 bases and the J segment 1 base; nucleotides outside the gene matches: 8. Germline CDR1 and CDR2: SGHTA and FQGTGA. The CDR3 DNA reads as TGTGCCAGCAGCTGGCCCGGACAGGGATATAACTATGGCTACACCTTC. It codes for CASSWPGQGYNYGYTF. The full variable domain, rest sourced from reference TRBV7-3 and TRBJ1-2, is GAGVSQTPSNKVTEKGKYVELRCDPISGHTALYWYRQSLGQGPEFLIYFQGTGAADDSGLPNDRFFAVRPEGSVSTLKIQRTERGDSAVYLCASSWPGQGYNYGYTFGSGTRLTVV.

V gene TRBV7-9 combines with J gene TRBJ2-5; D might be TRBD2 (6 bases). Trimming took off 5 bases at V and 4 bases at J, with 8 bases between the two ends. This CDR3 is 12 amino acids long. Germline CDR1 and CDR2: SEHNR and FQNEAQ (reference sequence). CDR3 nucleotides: TGTGCCAGCAGCCCGGAGGGAGAGACCCAGTACTTC. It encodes CASSPEGETQYF.

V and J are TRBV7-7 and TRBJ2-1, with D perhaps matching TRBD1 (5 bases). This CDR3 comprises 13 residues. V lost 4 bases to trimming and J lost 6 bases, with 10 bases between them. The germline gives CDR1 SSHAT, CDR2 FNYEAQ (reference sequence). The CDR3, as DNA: TGTGCCAGCAGCTGGGGAAGGGGCAATGAGCAGTTCTTC. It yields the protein CASSWGRGNEQFF.

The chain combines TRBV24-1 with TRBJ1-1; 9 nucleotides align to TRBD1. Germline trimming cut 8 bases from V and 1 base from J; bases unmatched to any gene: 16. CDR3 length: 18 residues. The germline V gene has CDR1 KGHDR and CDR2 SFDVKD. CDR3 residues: CATIGQGLAHQKNTEAFF. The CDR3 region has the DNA TGTGCCACCATCGGACAGGGGTTGGCTCACCAGAAGAACACTGAAGCTTTCTTT.

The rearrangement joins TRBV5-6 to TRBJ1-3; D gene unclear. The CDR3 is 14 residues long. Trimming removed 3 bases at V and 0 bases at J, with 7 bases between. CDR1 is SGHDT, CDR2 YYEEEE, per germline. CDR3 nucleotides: TGTGCCAGCAGCTCCCCCCGCTCTGGAAACACCATATATTTT. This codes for CASSSPRSGNTIYF.

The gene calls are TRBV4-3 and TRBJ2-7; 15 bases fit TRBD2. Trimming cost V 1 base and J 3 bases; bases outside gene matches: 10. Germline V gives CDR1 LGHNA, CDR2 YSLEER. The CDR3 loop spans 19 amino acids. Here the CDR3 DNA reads TGCGCCAGCAGCCAAGCCTGGACTAGCGGGGGGGCTAAGGTCTACGAGCAGTACTTC. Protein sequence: CASSQAWTSGGAKVYEQYF.

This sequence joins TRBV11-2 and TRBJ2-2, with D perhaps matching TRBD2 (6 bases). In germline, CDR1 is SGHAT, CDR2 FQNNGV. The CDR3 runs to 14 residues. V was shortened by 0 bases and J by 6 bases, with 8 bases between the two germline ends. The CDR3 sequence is CASSLDGGAGELFF. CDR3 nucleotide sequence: TGTGCCAGCAGCTTAGACGGGGGAGCCGGGGAGCTGTTTTTT.